Below are 20 T cell receptor beta chains sequenced from a single sample in a study of radiation and T cells in renal cell carcinoma. The time point: baseline pretreatment blood. As to treatment: 15 Gy SBRT to primary tumor, nephrectomy 4 weeks later. Assay used: immunoSEQ multiplex PCR; TCRdb lists only in-frame clones, some missing. The sample lists 20,000 to 25,000 clones, more than 75% occurring once. This specimen consisted of blood, obtained from a patient whose treatment included radiotherapy and nephrectomy. All receptors derive from a man in his sixties with renal cell carcinoma.

J is TRBJ2-2 and V is TRBV7-9; D ambiguous. Between the trimmed V and J ends, which lost 1 base and 5 bases, there was a span of 11 bases. The CDR3 contains 15 residues. Per the germline V gene, CDR1 is SEHNR and CDR2 is FQNEAQ (reference sequence). The CDR3 region is CASSLGRRWTGELFF. CDR3 DNA sequence: TGTGCCAGCAGCTTAGGCCGTAGGTGGACCGGGGAGCTGTTTTTT. The full variable domain, rest sourced from reference TRBV7-9 and TRBJ2-2, is DTGVSQNPRHKITKRGQNVTFRCDPISEHNRLYWYRQTLGQGPEFLTYFQNEAQLEKSRLLSDRFSAERPKGSFSTLEIQRTEQGDSAMYLCASSLGRRWTGELFFGEGSRLTVL.

The chain uses TRBV7-9 and TRBJ2-1; 10 bases align to TRBD2. The CDR3 is 14 amino acids. V was clipped by 9 bases and J by 3 bases; unmatched bases: 5. Germline lookup yields CDR1 SEHNR and CDR2 FQNEAQ (reference sequence). The DNA for the CDR3 is TGTGCCAGTATAAGGACTAGCGGCTACAATGAGCAGTTCTTC. Residues: CASIRTSGYNEQFF.

This chain connects TRBV7-6 to TRBJ1-1; the D is unclear. The CDR3 consists of 13 residues. With 5 bases removed from V and 0 bases from J, the gap between germline ends came to 7 bases. Germline-derived CDR1 and CDR2 are SGHVS and FNYEAQ. CDR3 nucleotide sequence: TGTGCCAGCAGCAATACAGTGAACACTGAAGCTTTCTTT. As protein: CASSNTVNTEAFF.

The genes are TRBV5-1 and TRBJ2-7, with 9 bases that match TRBD1. V lost 4 bases to trimming and J lost 2 bases; unmatched junction nucleotides: 4. There are 14 residues in the CDR3. CDR1 and CDR2 (germline): SGHRS, YFSETQ. CDR3 loop: CASSQGDRAYEQYF. The CDR3 DNA reads TGCGCCAGCAGCCAAGGGGACAGGGCCTACGAGCAGTACTTC.

V is TRBV19 and J is TRBJ2-2; D may be TRBD1 (5 bases). This CDR3 has 15 amino acids. Germline V lookup: CDR1 LNHDA, CDR2 SQIVND (reference sequence). Deletions cut 3 bases from V and 5 bases from J, with 13 bases between. The CDR3 loop reads CASSIGALRTGELFF. The DNA for the CDR3 is TGTGCCAGTAGTATTGGGGCCCTACGGACCGGGGAGCTGTTTTTT.

The chain couples TRBV28 to TRBJ1-1; 8 bases match TRBD1. V was clipped by 8 bases and J by 5 bases; unmatched bases: 25. Germline values: CDR1 MDHEN, CDR2 SYDVKM. CDR3 length equals 19 residues. The CDR3 region has the DNA TGTGCCAGCTTTTTCGCCAGACAGGGGAGTTTAAGGGGGGTTACTGAAGCTTTCTTT. This translates into CASFFARQGSLRGVTEAFF.

This chain links TRBV6-1 with TRBJ2-7, with a possible D match to TRBD2 (6 bases). CDR3 length equals 15 residues. With 6 bases removed from V and 7 bases from J, the gap between germline ends came to 22 bases. Looked up from germline, CDR1 is MNHNS and CDR2 is SASEGT. The CDR3 region is CASSTRWGVAYEQYF. CDR3 nucleotide sequence: TGTGCCAGCAGCACTAGGTGGGGGGTAGCTTATGAGCAGTACTTC.

This sequence joins TRBV4-3 and TRBJ2-3; tentatively, D is TRBD1 (5 bases). V lost 0 bases and J lost 5, with 6 bases in between. This CDR3 is built from 13 residues. Germline CDR1 LGHNA, CDR2 YSLEER. The CDR3, as DNA: TGCGCCAGCAGCCAAGATAGGGGAGATACGCAGTATTTT. As protein: CASSQDRGDTQYF.

The J gene is TRBJ2-3, the V gene TRBV7-8; TRBD2 agrees at 7 bases. The J segment lost 4 bases and the V segment lost 5 bases, leaving 18 bases of the junction unmatched. CDR1 SGHVS and CDR2 FQNEAQ come from the germline V gene. The CDR3 sequence is 18 residues long. CDR3 in amino acids: CASSPFISGLPAADTQYF. The CDR3 nucleotides are TGTGCCAGCAGCCCATTTATTAGCGGGCTCCCGGCGGCAGATACGCAGTATTTT.

The chain recombines TRBV7-2 with TRBJ2-3; D call uncertain. Germline V gene lookup returns CDR1 SGHTA and CDR2 FQGNSA. V lost 5 bases to trimming and J lost 5 bases, with 17 bases between them. The length of the CDR3 is 15 residues. This CDR3 reads CASSRKIGIQDTQYF. Written as DNA, the CDR3 is TGTGCCAGCAGCCGTAAAATAGGGATTCAAGATACGCAGTATTTT. The full variable domain, rest sourced from reference TRBV7-2 and TRBJ2-3, is GAGVSQSPSNKVTEKGKDVELRCDPISGHTALYWYRQSLGQGLEFLIYFQGNSAPDKSGLPSDRFSAERTGGSVSTLTIQRTQQEDSAVYLCASSRKIGIQDTQYFGPGTRLTVL.

The table lists this clone with a count of one. The chain employs TRBV9 and TRBJ1-1, with D uncertain. V lost 3 bases and J lost 0, with 15 bases in between. CDR1 and CDR2 (germline): SGDLS, YYNGEE. This CDR3 contains 16 residues. The CDR3 nucleotides are TGTGCCAGCAGCGAAAGGGCCGAGGCGATGAACACTGAAGCTTTCTTT. It yields the protein CASSERAEAMNTEAFF.

This clone is judged large. The J gene is TRBJ2-5, the V gene TRBV9; tentative D call: TRBD2 (7 bases). This CDR3 contains 15 residues. CDR1 and CDR2 (germline): SGDLS, YYNGEE. Trimming pared 4 bases from V and 1 base from J, leaving 14 bases between. CDR3 protein: CASSTGGGPQETQYF. The CDR3 nucleotides are TGTGCCAGCAGCACTGGGGGGGGGCCCCAAGAGACCCAGTACTTC.

This clone was seen only once. The J gene is TRBJ2-7, the V gene TRBV7-9; the D gene could be TRBD1 or TRBD2 (6 bases each). The germline CDR1 and CDR2 sequences are SEHNR and FQNEAQ (reference sequence). Trimming took 5 bases from V and 4 from J, leaving 18 bases between them. This CDR3 contains 15 residues. The CDR3: CASSPTGLAWYEQYF. Written as DNA, the CDR3 is TGTGCCAGCAGCCCCACAGGGCTAGCGTGGTACGAGCAGTACTTC.

The J gene is TRBJ2-6, the V gene TRBV5-8; perhaps TRBD1 as D (6 bases). V was cut by 4 bases and J by 4 bases, with 12 bases left in between. This CDR3 contains 15 residues. In germline, CDR1 is SGHTS, CDR2 YDEGEE. CDR3 residues: CASSPAGGGANVLTF. The CDR3, as DNA: TGTGCCAGCAGCCCGGCTGGGGGCGGGGCCAACGTCCTGACTTTC.

The V and J genes are TRBV5-1 and TRBJ2-2, with D uncertain. Germline V gives CDR1 SGHRS, CDR2 YFSETQ. The CDR3 has 15 amino acids. V was shortened by 0 bases and J by 1 base, with 7 bases between the two germline ends. As DNA, the CDR3 is TGCGCCAGCAGCTTGGGTATCGGGAACACCGGGGAGCTGTTTTTT. Its protein product is CASSLGIGNTGELFF.

The V gene is TRBV2, the J gene TRBJ2-5; the match to TRBD1 covers 9 bases. The germline gives CDR1 SNHLY, CDR2 FYNNEI. The V gene end was trimmed by 8 bases and the J gene end by 5 bases; junction bases not matched to a gene: 3. This CDR3 is 12 amino acids long. The CDR3 region has the DNA TGTGCCAGCGGGACAGGGCGGGAGACCCAGTACTTC. Its translation is CASGTGRETQYF.

The chain couples TRBV4-1 to TRBJ1-2; TRBD1 might be the D (5 bases). The CDR3 covers 19 residues. The germline gives CDR1 MGHRA, CDR2 YSYEKL. Between the trimmed V and J ends, which lost 1 base and 5 bases, there was a span of 26 bases. Written as DNA, the CDR3 is TGCGCCAGCAGCCAAGGGGGGGTTAGCAGGAGACACCATGAATATGGCTACACCTTC. Translated, it gives CASSQGGVSRRHHEYGYTF.

The rearrangement uses TRBV20-1 and TRBJ2-2; D is undetermined. Trimming left V 6 bases short and J 5 bases short, with 7 bases between. Germline lookup yields CDR1 DFQATT and CDR2 SNEGSKA (reference sequence). CDR3 size: 11 residues. CDR3 residues: CSAWGTGELFF. DNA of the CDR3: TGCAGTGCATGGGGAACCGGGGAGCTGTTTTTT.

The chain joins TRBV7-9 to TRBJ2-5; no definite D call. This CDR3 spans 12 amino acids. The germline V gene has CDR1 SEHNR and CDR2 FQNEAQ (reference sequence). Trimming stripped 2 bases from V and 3 bases from J, with 4 bases between. The DNA of the CDR3 is TGTGCCAGCAGCTTAATGGAAGAGACCCAGTACTTC. This encodes CASSLMEETQYF. Variable domain in full (rest from reference TRBV7-9 and TRBJ2-5): DTGVSQNPRHKITKRGQNVTFRCDPISEHNRLYWYRQTLGQGPEFLTYFQNEAQLEKSRLLSDRFSAERPKGSFSTLEIQRTEQGDSAMYLCASSLMEETQYFGPGTRLLVL.

This clone was picked up many times. Other nucleotide sequences in the sample specify the same CDR3. The chain uses TRBV7-9 and TRBJ1-4; 9 bases are a match to TRBD1. Germline trimming cut 5 bases from V and 0 bases from J; bases unmatched to any gene: 7. Germline CDR1 reads SEHNR; CDR2 reads FQNEAQ (reference sequence). CDR3 length: 17 amino acids. CDR3 nucleotides: TGTGCCAGCAGCCCTCGGACAGGGGCTGCAACTAATGAAAAACTGTTTTTT. Protein: CASSPRTGAATNEKLFF.